What follows are 28 T cell receptor beta chains derived from one specimen sequenced in a study of vaccination and CD4 T cells after COVID-19. Antigen specificity for these receptors is unknown. The Oncomine TCR Beta short-read assay was what sequenced the DNA obtained from cultured CD4+ T cells. TCRdb reprocessed the PCR reads via MiXCR and lists one record per CDR3 protein. Of 15,000 to 20,000 distinct CDR3 sequences listed, approximately 48% are singletons. The treatment denotes: roughly 10-day PBMC culture with coronavirus spike peptide pools or control peptides (ViraFEST assay). This sample comprised CD4+ T cells from blood, cultured in vitro, obtained after SARS-CoV-2 vaccination. The origin of the receptors is a human donor who had recovered from COVID-19.

This sequence joins TRBV28 and TRBJ1-2, with D maybe TRBD1 (5 bases). V lost 2 bases to trimming and J lost 8 bases, with 15 bases between them. Germline V gene sequence: CDR1 MDHEN, CDR2 SYDVKM. The CDR3 runs to 14 residues. The CDR3 coding sequence is TGTGCCAGCAGTTTAGGGACGGCCGCCTGGGGCTACACCTTC. This encodes CASSLGTAAWGYTF.

V usage is TRBV24-1 and J usage is TRBJ2-7; D is ambiguous. This CDR3 is 15 amino acids long. Germline loops: CDR1 KGHDR, CDR2 SFDVKD. V lost 3 bases and J lost 2, with 13 bases in between. The CDR3 loop reads CATSDPRTSAYEQYF. CDR3 nucleotides: TGTGCCACCAGTGATCCTCGGACGTCAGCCTACGAGCAGTACTTC.

This clonotype was found a few times. This chain links TRBV27 with TRBJ1-1; 7 bases are a match to TRBD1. From germline, CDR1 is MNHEY and CDR2 SMNVEV (reference sequence). J was trimmed by 1 base and V by 5 bases; bases with no gene match: 4. The length of the CDR3 is 14 residues. The CDR3 spells CASSRDSWNTEAFF. The CDR3 DNA reads as TGTGCCAGCAGTCGGGACAGCTGGAACACTGAAGCTTTCTTT.

This clonotype occurred once. The chain uses TRBV10-3 and TRBJ2-5; no clear D. CDR3 size: 14 residues. The germline V and J ends were trimmed by 3 bases and 3 bases, with 11 bases remaining between them. Germline V gives CDR1 ENHRY, CDR2 SYGVKD. Written as DNA, the CDR3 is TGTGCCATCAGTGACTTGGCGGACGAAGAGACCCAGTACTTC. Its translation is CAISDLADEETQYF.

The chain recombines TRBV11-3 with TRBJ2-1, with D perhaps matching TRBD1 (5 bases). The V gene lost 4 bases and the J gene lost 1 base, with 11 bases spanning the gap. CDR1 is SGHNT, CDR2 YENEEA, per germline. The CDR3 runs 15 residues. As DNA, the CDR3 is TGTGCCAGCAGCTCCCAAGGGGCTTCCTACAATGAGCAGTTCTTC. It translates to CASSSQGASYNEQFF.

The rearrangement joins TRBV11-3 to TRBJ1-2, with D perhaps TRBD1 (5 bases). CDR1 is SGHNT and CDR2 is YENEEA in the germline V gene. This CDR3 has 13 residues. Trimming pared 5 bases from V and 3 bases from J, leaving 10 bases between. The chain's CDR3 is CASSEEQDYGYTF. For the CDR3, the DNA is TGTGCCAGCAGCGAAGAACAGGACTATGGCTACACCTTC.

This chain connects TRBV11-3 to TRBJ2-7; D is possibly TRBD1 (5 bases). CDR3 length: 16 residues. Germline V lookup: CDR1 SGHNT, CDR2 YENEEA. V was trimmed by 5 bases and J by 3 bases, leaving 20 bases between them. CDR3 nucleotide sequence: TGTGCCAGCAGCCGCTTAGAATCTATCACAGGCTACGAGCAGTACTTC. Amino acid sequence: CASSRLESITGYEQYF.

The count of this clonotype is one. The chain employs TRBV7-2 and TRBJ2-4; TRBD2 matches 7 bases. The V gene end was trimmed by 5 bases and the J gene end by 2 bases; junction bases not matched to a gene: 6. Germline V CDR1 and CDR2: SGHTA, FQGNSA. The CDR3 contains 15 residues. The CDR3 DNA is TGTGCCAGCAGCGTCCAAGCGGGAACCAAAAACATTCAGTACTTC. This encodes CASSVQAGTKNIQYF.

This clonotype was counted between two and nine times. Germline is not matched at one junction end, which may reflect a read error. This chain uses TRBV12-3 or TRBV12-4 with TRBJ2-5; 12 bases are a match to TRBD2. The CDR3 length is 14 residues. The DNA for the CDR3 is TGTGCCAGCAGTCTAGCGGGGGGGTCAGAGACCCAGTACTTC. Translated, it gives CASSLAGGSETQYF.

A few counts support this clonotype. The rearrangement links TRBV27 to TRBJ1-1; D is uncertain. CDR3 length: 15 amino acids. Trimming took 8 bases from V and 1 from J, leaving 17 bases between them. Germline CDR1 is MNHEY and CDR2 is SMNVEV (reference sequence). The DNA for the CDR3 is TGTGCCAGCGCCCTAATAGAATCCTGGAACACTGAAGCTTTCTTT. This codes for CASALIESWNTEAFF.

This clonotype was seen a handful of times. The chain carries TRBV20-1 and TRBJ2-5, with D perhaps matching TRBD2 (6 bases). Germline CDR1 reads DFQATT; CDR2 reads SNEGSKA (reference sequence). Trimming stripped 2 bases from V and 4 bases from J, with 17 bases between. The CDR3 is 15 residues long. The DNA for the CDR3 is TGCAGTGCTAGATTACCGCTTGTCGGGGGAGAGACCCAGTACTTC. It is translated as CSARLPLVGGETQYF.

The CDR3 is CASSLVAGVNTEAFF. Here the CDR3 DNA reads TGTGCCAGCAGCTTAGTCGCAGGGGTGAACACTGAAGCTTTCTTT. The rearrangement joins TRBV7-9 to TRBJ1-1; D may be TRBD1 (6 bases). CDR1 is SEHNR and CDR2 is FQNEAQ in the germline V gene (reference sequence). V was clipped by 1 base and J by 0 bases, with 9 bases between them. This CDR3 has 15 amino acids.

A few counts support this clonotype. This chain links TRBV7-2 with TRBJ2-5; D is ambiguous. There are 13 residues in the CDR3. The germline V and J ends were trimmed by 8 bases and 0 bases, with 10 bases remaining between them. Per the germline V gene, CDR1 is SGHTA and CDR2 is FQGNSA. The CDR3 protein is CASRPRNQETQYF. In nucleotides, the CDR3 is TGTGCCAGCCGCCCTAGGAACCAAGAGACCCAGTACTTC.

The rearrangement links TRBV24-1 to TRBJ2-3; possibly TRBD2 for D (5 bases). The V end lost 4 bases, the J end lost 5 bases, and 12 bases lay between the germline ends. Germline V lookup: CDR1 KGHDR, CDR2 SFDVKD. CDR3 length: 14 amino acids. The CDR3 sequence: CATSDHRRGDTQYF. As DNA, the CDR3 is TGTGCCACCAGTGACCATAGACGGGGAGATACGCAGTATTTT.

The rearrangement links TRBV6-1 to TRBJ1-1; D remains unclear. This CDR3 contains 13 residues. V was trimmed by 3 bases and J by 11 bases, leaving 16 bases between them. Germline V CDR1 and CDR2: MNHNS, SASEGT. CDR3 DNA: TGTGCCAGCAGTGAGGTCGGGTTTTTAGGCGCTTTCTTT. Protein: CASSEVGFLGAFF.

The chain links TRBV12-3 or TRBV12-4 to TRBJ1-5; 8 bases align to TRBD1. The CDR3 consists of 17 residues. The trim removed 6 bases at V and 6 bases at J, leaving 16 bases unmatched. CDR3: CASSPHQGADGVQPQHF. The CDR3 DNA is TGTGCCAGCAGCCCACATCAGGGGGCGGACGGGGTTCAGCCCCAGCATTTT.

The chain couples TRBV10-1 to TRBJ1-1, with 7 bases fitting TRBD1. The germline V gene encodes CDR1 WNHNN and CDR2 SYGVQD (reference sequence). This CDR3 has 14 amino acids. Germline trimming cut 0 bases from V and 8 bases from J; bases unmatched to any gene: 6. CDR3 protein: CASSESVQGGEAFF. DNA of the CDR3: TGCGCCAGCAGTGAGTCCGTCCAGGGGGGCGAAGCTTTCTTT.

This CDR3 is CASSPRNRDRGPLQETQYF. DNA for the CDR3: TGTGCCAGCAGCCCAAGGAACCGGGACAGGGGACCGCTCCAAGAGACCCAGTACTTC. This chain uses TRBV7-9 with TRBJ2-5; 10 bases map to TRBD1. Germline CDR1 SEHNR, CDR2 FQNEAQ (reference sequence). The CDR3 has 19 residues. V lost 5 bases to trimming and J lost 1 base; unmatched junction nucleotides: 16.

The genes are TRBV29-1 and TRBJ1-1, with 10 bases that match TRBD1. The CDR3 is 19 residues long. Trimming at V came to 3 bases and at J to 0 bases, leaving 16 bases not matched to a gene. The germline V gene has CDR1 SQVTM and CDR2 ANQGSEA. The CDR3 loop is CSVDPGQGPPGTLNTEAFF. The DNA of the CDR3 is TGCAGCGTTGACCCGGGACAGGGGCCACCCGGTACCCTGAACACTGAAGCTTTCTTT.

The chain recombines TRBV7-8 with TRBJ1-1, with 11 bases aligning to TRBD1. The CDR3 totals 16 residues. The V segment lost 5 bases and the J segment 2 bases; nucleotides outside the gene matches: 7. CDR1 is SGHVS, CDR2 FQNEAQ, per germline. In DNA, the CDR3 is TGTGCCAGCAGCGAGAGGGACAGGGGGAGCAACACTGAAGCTTTCTTT. This gives the protein CASSERDRGSNTEAFF. Looking up the rest from reference TRBV7-8 and TRBJ1-1 gives the full variable domain: GAGVSQSPRYKVAKRGQDVALRCDPISGHVSLFWYQQALGQGPEFLTYFQNEAQLDKSGLPSDRFFAERPEGSVSTLKIQRTQQEDSAVYLCASSERDRGSNTEAFFGQGTRLTVV.

J is TRBJ2-1 and V is TRBV20-1; D is perhaps TRBD2 (7 bases). The CDR3 length is 14 residues. Trimming took off 6 bases at V and 6 bases at J, with 18 bases between the two ends. Germline V gene data show CDR1 as DFQATT and CDR2 as SNEGSKA (reference sequence). The CDR3 loop reads CSAPLGAGANEQFF. The CDR3, as DNA: TGCAGTGCCCCTTTGGGGGCGGGAGCCAATGAGCAGTTCTTC.

This chain joins TRBV7-8 and TRBJ1-4; D unclear. V was cut by 5 bases and J by 0 bases, with 7 bases left in between. The CDR3 sequence is 14 residues long. Germline V lookup: CDR1 SGHVS, CDR2 FQNEAQ. The CDR3 region has the DNA TGTGCCAGCAGCGTTTCAACAACTAATGAAAAACTGTTTTTT. This encodes CASSVSTTNEKLFF.

This chain connects TRBV4-2 to TRBJ1-5; 10 nucleotides agree with TRBD1. The CDR3 spans 16 residues. J gave up 1 base and V 1 base, and 1 base lay outside the gene matches. CDR1 is LGHNA and CDR2 is YNFKEQ in the germline V gene. The CDR3 nucleotides are TGTGCCAGCAGCCAAGGGGGACAGGGGAGCAATCAGCCCCAGCATTTT. Protein product: CASSQGGQGSNQPQHF.

The V gene is TRBV11-2, the J gene TRBJ2-7, with D tentatively TRBD1 (8 bases). The V and J ends lost 5 bases and 4 bases respectively, with 15 bases between them. CDR1 is SGHAT, CDR2 FQNNGV, per germline. The CDR3 is made up of 14 amino acids. For the CDR3, the DNA is TGTGCCAGCAGCCTAGGACAGGGAGGGTACGAGCAGTACTTC. It specifies CASSLGQGGYEQYF.

Here the CDR3 reads CASSALARYGYTF. DNA for the CDR3: TGTGCCAGCAGTGCCCTGGCTCGCTATGGCTACACCTTC. The V gene is TRBV6-1, the J gene TRBJ1-2; no firm D call. Germline-derived CDR1 and CDR2 are MNHNS and SASEGT. The CDR3 sequence is 13 residues long. V lost 4 bases and J 4 bases, leaving 10 bases between the germline ends.

Remarks on this clonotype: Germline is not matched at one junction end, which may reflect a read error. The CDR3 loop is CAISEPQRGYEQYF. CDR3 sequence (DNA): TGTGCCATCAGTGAGCCCCAACGGGGCTACGAGCAGTACTTC. V is TRBV6-4 and J is TRBJ2-7; the D gene is possibly TRBD2 (5 bases). The CDR3 length is 14 residues. The germline gives CDR1 MRHNA, CDR2 SNTAGT.

The V and J genes are TRBV6-2 or TRBV6-3 and TRBJ1-2, with D uncertain. The CDR3 extends over 14 amino acids. Trimming stripped 2 bases from V and 0 bases from J, with 7 bases between. CDR1 and CDR2 (germline): MNHEY, SVGEGT. CDR3 sequence: CASSYAGANYGYTF. The CDR3 nucleotides are TGTGCCAGCAGTTACGCGGGAGCTAACTATGGCTACACCTTC.

The J gene is TRBJ2-7, the V gene TRBV7-2; D unclear. Germline V lookup: CDR1 SGHTA, CDR2 FQGNSA. The CDR3 is 12 residues long. Trimming pared 1 base from V and 7 bases from J, leaving 8 bases between. The CDR3 bases are TGTGCCAGCAGCTTAGAGTTTGGGGAGCAGTACTTC. Translation gives CASSLEFGEQYF.